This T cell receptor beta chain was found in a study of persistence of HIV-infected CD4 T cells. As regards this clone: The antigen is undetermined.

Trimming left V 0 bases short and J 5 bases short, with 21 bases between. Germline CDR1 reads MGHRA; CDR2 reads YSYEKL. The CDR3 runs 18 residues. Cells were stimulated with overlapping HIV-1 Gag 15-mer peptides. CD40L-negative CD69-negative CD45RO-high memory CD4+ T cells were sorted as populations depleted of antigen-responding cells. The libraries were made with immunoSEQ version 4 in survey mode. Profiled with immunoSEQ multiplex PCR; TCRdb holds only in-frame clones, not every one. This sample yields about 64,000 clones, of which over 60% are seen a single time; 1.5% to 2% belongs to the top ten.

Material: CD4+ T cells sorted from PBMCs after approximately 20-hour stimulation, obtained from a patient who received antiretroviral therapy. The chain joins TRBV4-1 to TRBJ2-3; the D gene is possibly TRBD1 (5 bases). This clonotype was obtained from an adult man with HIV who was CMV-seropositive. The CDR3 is CASSQEFQGDPILDTQYF. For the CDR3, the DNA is TGCGCCAGCAGCCAAGAATTTCAGGGTGATCCGATTCTAGATACGCAGTATTTT.